Following are 25 T cell receptor beta chains from one sample sequenced in a study of T cell clonality in common variable immunodeficiency. The assay was immunoSEQ multiplex PCR, and TCRdb's table has in-frame clones only and misses some. The sample shows more than 65,000 clones, none of them appearing just once. Sequencing was carried out using peripheral blood mononuclear cells. The receptors come from a person aged 18-69 years in good health.

This clone was seen many times. The read halts 3 residues ahead of the CDR3 end, with the missing end drawn from the germline J gene. The V gene is TRBV19, the J gene TRBJ2-1, with D perhaps matching TRBD2 (6 bases). Germline V gene data show CDR1 as LNHDA and CDR2 as SQIVND (reference sequence). The CDR3 loop spans 14 amino acids. The V and J ends lost 6 bases and 7 bases respectively, with 16 bases between them. The CDR3 bases that were read are TGTGCCAGTAGCCCCGGCGCGGGATTAAATGAG. Protein: CASSPGAGLNE. The CDR3 reads in full as CASSPGAGLNEQFF. The variable domain in full, with the rest retrieved from reference TRBV19 and TRBJ2-1, is DGGITQSPKYLFRKEGQNVTLSCEQNLNHDAMYWYRQDPGQGLRLIYYSQIVNDFQKGDIAEGYSVSREKKESFPLTVTSAQKNPTAFYLCASSPGAGLNEQFFGPGTRLTVL.

This clone came up a few times. The read finishes 3 residues shy of the CDR3 end, and the germline J gene is used to complete it. The chain is built from TRBV11-1 and TRBJ2-3, with 7 bases lining up with TRBD2. Germline lookup yields CDR1 SGHAT and CDR2 FQDESV (reference sequence). The J segment lost 5 bases and the V segment lost 1 base, leaving 3 bases of the junction unmatched. The CDR3 loop spans 14 amino acids. CDR3 DNA (partial): TGTGCCAGCAGCTTAGGTTCTAGCGGAGATACG. This gives the protein CASSLGSSGDT. The entire CDR3 reads CASSLGSSGDTQYF.

The sample holds many counts of this clone. The CDR3 extends 3 residues past the end of the read, so its final part is completed from the germline J gene. The V call is TRBV10-3, the J call TRBJ2-7; D remains ambiguous. V lost 0 bases and J lost 3, with 9 bases in between. Germline loops: CDR1 ENHRY, CDR2 SYGVKD. The CDR3 consists of 14 residues. The sequenced part of the CDR3 DNA is TGTGCCATCAGTGAGTCGAAGGGCTTCTACGAG. Translated: CAISESKGFYE. The full CDR3 is CAISESKGFYEQYF.

This clone has at least ten counts. The read ends 3 residues shy of where the CDR3 ends; the end is completed using the germline J gene. The chain has TRBV5-1 and TRBJ2-2; D is unclear. The CDR3 runs 14 residues. The V and J ends lost 0 bases and 0 bases respectively, with 3 bases between them. Germline V lookup: CDR1 SGHRS, CDR2 YFSETQ. The CDR3 sequence: CASSLAANTGELFF. Partial CDR3 DNA: TGCGCCAGCAGCTTGGCTGCGAACACCGGGGAG.

This clone occurred many times. The read comes to an end 3 residues before the CDR3 does, leaving the germline J gene to fill in the end. The J gene is TRBJ2-7, the V gene TRBV5-4; TRBD2 matches 8 bases. Per the germline V gene, CDR1 is SGHNT and CDR2 is YYREEE (reference sequence). The CDR3 covers 15 residues. The junction had 11 bases not matched to a gene; V was cut back by 3 bases and J by 6 bases. The CDR3 protein is CASSSSAGGLVEQYF. The DNA read from the CDR3 is TGTGCCAGCAGCTCCTCGGCGGGAGGATTGGTCGAG. Based on the CDR3 plus reference TRBV5-4 and TRBJ2-7, the full variable domain is ETGVTQSPTHLIKTRGQQVTLRCSSQSGHNTVSWYQQALGQGPQFIFQYYREEENGRGNFPPRFSGLQFPNYSSELNVNALELDDSALYLCASSSSAGGLVEQYFGPGTRLTVT.

This clone was recorded at least ten times. Here the CDR3 reads CASSLLAGGPPIYEQYF. The CDR3 bases that were read are TGTGCCAGCAGTCTCCTAGCGGGAGGGCCCCCAATCTACGAG. This chain joins TRBV28 and TRBJ2-7; 12 bases are a match to TRBD2. The CDR3 end lies 3 residues beyond the end of the read and is filled in from the germline J gene. The germline gives CDR1 MDHEN, CDR2 SYDVKM. This CDR3 has 17 amino acids. The J segment lost 3 bases and the V segment lost 5 bases, leaving 11 bases of the junction unmatched.

This clone was counted ten times or more. Read sequence stops 3 residues before the CDR3 end, and the germline J gene provides the missing end. The gene calls are TRBV5-1 and TRBJ2-7, with TRBD1 identical over 11 bases. The germline V gene has CDR1 SGHRS and CDR2 YFSETQ. This CDR3 is 15 amino acids long. Trimming took 4 bases from V and 5 from J; bases not matched to a gene: 8. The CDR3: CASSPWTGGRNEQYF. CDR3 DNA, as far as it was read: TGCGCCAGCAGCCCCTGGACAGGGGGCCGAAACGAG. Based on the CDR3 plus reference TRBV5-1 and TRBJ2-7, the full variable domain is KAGVTQTPRYLIKTRGQQVTLSCSPISGHRSVSWYQQTPGQGLQFLFEYFSETQRNKGNFPGRFSGRQFSNSRSEMNVSTLELGDSALYLCASSPWTGGRNEQYFGPGTRLTVT.

This clone was detected ten times or more. The read ends 3 residues early relative to the CDR3; the germline J gene fills the gap. The chain links TRBV20-1 to TRBJ2-5, with 7 bases fitting TRBD1. Germline CDR1 is DFQATT and CDR2 is SNEGSKA (reference sequence). V gave up 5 bases and J gave up 0 bases; unmatched junction bases: 9. The CDR3 length is 15 residues. The part of the CDR3 DNA that was read is TGCAGTGCTCGACAGGGTCTAGACTACCAAGAGACC. It encodes CSARQGLDYQET. The whole CDR3 sequence reads CSARQGLDYQETQYF.

Ten or more counts support this clone. The read ends 3 residues shy of where the CDR3 ends; the end is completed using the germline J gene. The gene calls are TRBV5-1 and TRBJ1-4; the D gene is possibly TRBD1 (5 bases). The length of the CDR3 is 14 residues. Trimming took 4 bases from V and 8 from J, leaving 15 bases between them. Germline V gives CDR1 SGHRS, CDR2 YFSETQ. The CDR3 sequence: CASSPDTQGEKLFF. The covered CDR3 bases are TGCGCCAGCAGCCCGGACACCCAAGGGGAAAAA. Drawing the rest from reference TRBV5-1 and TRBJ1-4, the complete variable domain is KAGVTQTPRYLIKTRGQQVTLSCSPISGHRSVSWYQQTPGQGLQFLFEYFSETQRNKGNFPGRFSGRQFSNSRSEMNVSTLELGDSALYLCASSPDTQGEKLFFGSGTQLSVL.

Worth noting for this clone: From the germline J gene comes the end of the CDR3, since the read stops 3 residues before it. The chain combines TRBV19 with TRBJ2-7, with D possibly matching TRBD1 (6 bases). Trimming left V 6 bases short and J 4 bases short, with 25 bases between. This CDR3 has 17 amino acids. Germline V gives CDR1 LNHDA, CDR2 SQIVND (reference sequence). The CDR3 spells CASSPYFNDRLPYEQYF. The DNA read from the CDR3 is TGTGCCAGTAGCCCGTATTTCAACGACAGGCTACCATACGAG.

The sample holds many counts of this clone. Read data end 3 residues before the CDR3 end; the end is taken from the germline J gene. The rearrangement links TRBV19 to TRBJ2-7, with 8 nucleotides matching TRBD2. Germline V gives CDR1 LNHDA, CDR2 SQIVND (reference sequence). Germline trimming cut 5 bases from V and 0 bases from J; bases unmatched to any gene: 3. The CDR3 is 14 residues long. The CDR3: CASSQLAGSYEQYF. The covered CDR3 bases are TGTGCCAGTAGTCAGCTAGCGGGCTCCTACGAG.

In its sample, this clone was seen a few times. Sequencing ends 3 residues short of the CDR3 end; the germline J gene provides the rest. The J gene is TRBJ1-1, the V gene TRBV5-6; D is ambiguous. The CDR3 is 13 amino acids. CDR1 is SGHDT and CDR2 is YYEEEE in the germline V gene. CDR3 DNA, as far as it was read: TGTGCCAGCAGCCTTTTTGTCGGTACCGAA. It encodes CASSLFVGTE. In full, the CDR3 is CASSLFVGTEAFF.

This clone was picked up many times. The read stops 3 residues short of the end of the CDR3; the missing end is completed from the germline J gene. The J gene is TRBJ1-4, the V gene TRBV7-9, with TRBD1 as a possible D gene (5 bases). This CDR3 is 15 amino acids long. The germline V gene encodes CDR1 SEHNR and CDR2 FQNEAQ (reference sequence). V gave up 4 bases and J gave up 7 bases, with 16 bases separating them. The CDR3 here is CASSSPGTGGEKLFF. The DNA read from the CDR3 is TGTGCCAGCAGCTCCCCAGGGACGGGGGGTGAAAAA. The variable domain in full, with the rest retrieved from reference TRBV7-9 and TRBJ1-4, is DTGVSQNPRHKITKRGQNVTFRCDPISEHNRLYWYRQTLGQGPEFLTYFQNEAQLEKSRLLSDRFSAERPKGSFSTLEIQRTEQGDSAMYLCASSSPGTGGEKLFFGSGTQLSVL.

At least ten counts were recorded for this clone. The CDR3 goes on 3 residues after the read ends, and that part is filled in from the germline J gene. The V and J genes are TRBV6-2 or TRBV6-3 and TRBJ2-4, with a weak D call TRBD2 (6 bases). V was clipped by 6 bases and J by 2 bases, with 14 bases between them. Looked up from germline, CDR1 is MNHEY and CDR2 is SVGEGT. CDR3 length equals 15 residues. The CDR3 spells CASSIWAGSKNIQYF. CDR3 DNA, as far as it was read: TGTGCCAGCAGCATTTGGGCGGGGTCCAAAAACATT.

This clone was observed at least ten times. The read stops 3 residues short of the end of the CDR3; the missing end is completed from the germline J gene. The chain is built from TRBV19 and TRBJ1-5; D gene uncertain. Germline loops: CDR1 LNHDA, CDR2 SQIVND (reference sequence). CDR3 size: 15 residues. The germline V and J ends were trimmed by 6 bases and 0 bases, with 12 bases remaining between them. CDR3 sequence reads: CASSETDYSNQPQHF. CDR3 DNA (partial): TGTGCCAGTAGCGAAACAGATTATAGCAATCAGCCC.

This clone was seen many times. Read coverage stops 3 residues before the CDR3 terminus; the germline J gene supplies the remainder. The V call is TRBV23-1, the J call TRBJ2-1; 8 bases are shared with TRBD1. TRBV23-1 is labeled an ORF, and its function is uncertain. The V gene end was trimmed by 0 bases and the J gene end by 2 bases; junction bases not matched to a gene: 6. The CDR3 loop spans 17 amino acids. The covered CDR3 bases are TGCGCCAGCAGTCAATCGACCGGGACAGGAGCCTACAATGAG. Protein sequence: CASSQSTGTGAYNE. The full-length CDR3 reads as CASSQSTGTGAYNEQFF.

This clone was seen many times. The CDR3 end falls 3 residues outside the read, so it is completed with the germline J gene. This chain links TRBV30 with TRBJ2-5; 15 nucleotides line up with TRBD2. Germline-derived CDR1 and CDR2 are GTSNPN and SVGIG (reference sequence). V lost 2 bases, J lost 4 bases, and 11 bases stayed unmatched. The CDR3 totals 18 residues. The covered CDR3 bases are TGTGCCTGGAGTCTCGATCCGGGACTAGCGGGAGGTGGAGAGACC. Encoded protein: CAWSLDPGLAGGGET. The CDR3 in full is CAWSLDPGLAGGGETQYF.

This clone was recorded at least ten times. The observed sequence ends 3 residues before the CDR3 terminus, with the missing tail filled in from the germline J gene. The gene calls are TRBV11-1 and TRBJ1-6, with a tentative D call TRBD1 (6 bases). The V end was cut by 4 bases, the J end by 11 bases, with 18 bases between. Germline V gene sequence: CDR1 SGHAT, CDR2 FQDESV (reference sequence). There are 15 residues in the CDR3. The sequenced CDR3 bases are TGTGCCAGCAGCTCCGGGACACCGTATACGACACCC. This sequence encodes CASSSGTPYTTP. The entire CDR3 is CASSSGTPYTTPLHF.

This clone was found many times. The missing CDR3 end, 3 residues past where the read stops, is filled in from the germline J gene. V gene TRBV20-1 combines with J gene TRBJ2-7; a possible D gene is TRBD1 (5 bases). Germline CDR1 DFQATT, CDR2 SNEGSKA (reference sequence). The CDR3 has 13 residues. Between the trimmed V and J ends, which lost 3 bases and 2 bases, there was a span of 11 bases. Incomplete CDR3 DNA: TGCAGTGCTAGGGAACAGGCTACCTACGAG. It encodes CSAREQATYE. The whole CDR3 sequence reads CSAREQATYEQYF.

This clone was counted ten times or more. With the read ending 3 residues before the CDR3 end, the germline J gene is used to fill in that end. The chain links TRBV6-1 to TRBJ2-7; 8 bases fit TRBD1. This CDR3 has 15 amino acids. V lost 4 bases to trimming and J lost 2 bases; unmatched junction nucleotides: 7. CDR1 MNHNS and CDR2 SASEGT come from the germline V gene. The CDR3 loop reads CASSVGQGRTYEQYF. CDR3 DNA, as far as it was read: TGTGCCAGCAGTGTCGGACAGGGTAGGACCTACGAG.

In its sample, this clone was seen many times. The read terminates 3 residues before the CDR3 end, so the remaining end is supplied by the germline J gene. The J gene is TRBJ2-5, the V gene TRBV7-9, with D unclear. Trimming left V 1 base short and J 0 bases short, with 9 bases between. The CDR3 has 15 amino acids. CDR1 and CDR2 (germline): SEHNR, FQNEAQ (reference sequence). CDR3 bases read: TGTGCCAGCAGCTTAGTGCCAGTCAACCAAGAGACC. This codes for CASSLVPVNQET. In full, the CDR3 reads CASSLVPVNQETQYF.

This clone was counted many times. The read ends 3 residues shy of where the CDR3 ends; the end is completed using the germline J gene. This chain connects TRBV11-3 to TRBJ2-3; tentative D call: TRBD2 (5 bases). CDR1 and CDR2 (germline): SGHNT, YENEEA. This CDR3 is 13 amino acids long. V lost 4 bases and J 5 bases, leaving 10 bases between the germline ends. CDR3 DNA, as far as it was read: TGTGCCAGCAGCTCCCGTCGGGGAGATACG. Protein: CASSSRRGDT. The CDR3 in its entirety is CASSSRRGDTQYF.

This clone was seen ten or more times. The read comes to an end 3 residues before the CDR3 does, leaving the germline J gene to fill in the end. The chain is built from TRBV7-8 and TRBJ2-2; unclear D gene. The CDR3 sequence is 14 residues long. Trimming removed 2 bases at V and 0 bases at J, with 4 bases between. Germline-derived CDR1 and CDR2 are SGHVS and FQNEAQ. CDR3 DNA, as far as it was read: TGTGCCAGCAGCTTACTAGCGAACACCGGGGAG. This translates into CASSLLANTGE. The entire CDR3 reads CASSLLANTGELFF.

This clone was observed many times. The DNA ends 3 residues before the CDR3 does, and the rest of the CDR3 is filled in from the germline J gene. The rearrangement uses TRBV7-2 and TRBJ1-1; the D gene is possibly TRBD1 (5 bases). There are 13 residues in the CDR3. The V gene's germline CDR1 is SGHTA and CDR2 FQGNSA. V was shortened by 6 bases and J by 3 bases, with 11 bases between the two germline ends. CDR3 bases read: TGTGCCAGCAGTCCGGACATTTACACTGAA. Amino acids: CASSPDIYTE. The full-length CDR3 reads as CASSPDIYTEAFF.

This clone occurred many times. The CDR3 end lies 3 residues beyond the end of the read and is filled in from the germline J gene. This rearrangement joins TRBV11-3 to TRBJ2-1, with 7 bases identical to TRBD1. Germline assignment: CDR1 SGHNT and CDR2 YENEEA. There are 15 residues in the CDR3. V was clipped by 5 bases and J by 6 bases; unmatched bases: 10. CDR3 DNA, as far as it was read: TGTGCCAGCAGCCCGGCGCGACAGGGAATCAATGAG. This translates into CASSPARQGINE. The CDR3, in full, reads CASSPARQGINEQFF.